Shown below are 11 T cell receptor beta chains from a single sample sequenced in a study of cytomegalovirus exposure and HLA in healthy donors. Researchers ran the PCR with 60 Vbeta and 13 Jbeta primers. The assay was immunoSEQ multiplex PCR, and TCRdb's table has in-frame clones only and misses some. The profile shows about 270,000 clones, roughly two thirds of them singletons. Sequencing input: PBMCs. The receptors were gathered from a female donor in good health and CMV-seronegative.

V is TRBV28 and J is TRBJ1-6; D is undetermined. The CDR3 runs 12 residues. Trimming removed 5 bases from V and 8 bases from J, with 7 bases in between. Germline CDR1 is MDHEN and CDR2 is SYDVKM. The CDR3 here is CASSPGDSPLHF. As DNA, the CDR3 is TGTGCCAGCAGTCCAGGTGATTCACCCCTCCACTTT.

The rearrangement joins TRBV5-1 to TRBJ2-1; 14 positions agree with TRBD2. The ends lost 0 bases at V and 0 bases at J; junction bases unmatched: 2. The CDR3 loop spans 18 amino acids. CDR1 and CDR2 (germline): SGHRS, YFSETQ. The CDR3 DNA reads as TGCGCCAGCAGCTTGGCCGGACTAGCGGGAGGCTCCTACAATGAGCAGTTCTTC. Translated: CASSLAGLAGGSYNEQFF.

The chain joins TRBV28 to TRBJ2-2; 12 bases map to TRBD2. From germline, CDR1 is MDHEN and CDR2 SYDVKM. With V trimmed by 2 bases and J by 8 bases, 3 bases remained unmatched. This CDR3 contains 15 residues. The DNA of the CDR3 is TGTGCCAGCAGTTTACTAGCGGGAGGGCCAGGGGAGCTGTTTTTT. Encoded protein: CASSLLAGGPGELFF.

This chain joins TRBV11-2 and TRBJ2-1, with 7 bases that match TRBD2. The CDR3 covers 14 residues. J lost 2 bases, V lost 6 bases, and 4 bases had no gene match. CDR1 and CDR2 from the germline V gene are SGHAT and FQNNGV. CDR3 residues: CASSPGGAYNEQFF. The CDR3 coding sequence is TGTGCCAGCAGTCCGGGGGGAGCCTACAATGAGCAGTTCTTC.

In this sample, this clone turned up a few times. The V call is TRBV5-1, the J call TRBJ2-7; 13 bases fit TRBD2. Trimming removed 4 bases from V and 4 bases from J; junction bases left unmatched: 8. The CDR3 sequence is 16 residues long. Germline assignment: CDR1 SGHRS and CDR2 YFSETQ. The CDR3 is CASSELAGGTIYEQYF. The DNA of the CDR3 is TGCGCCAGCAGCGAACTAGCGGGAGGGACGATTTACGAGCAGTACTTC.

The CDR3 DNA follows: TGCGCCAGCAGCTTGAGGGGGCAAACTGCCTACGAGCAGTACTTC. This translates into CASSLRGQTAYEQYF. The chain links TRBV5-1 to TRBJ2-7, with 7 bases aligning to TRBD1. This CDR3 has 15 amino acids. The junction had 6 bases not matched to a gene; V was cut back by 1 base and J by 2 bases. Looked up from germline, CDR1 is SGHRS and CDR2 is YFSETQ. The full variable domain, in which reference TRBV5-1 and TRBJ2-7 provide the parts outside the CDR3, is KAGVTQTPRYLIKTRGQQVTLSCSPISGHRSVSWYQQTPGQGLQFLFEYFSETQRNKGNFPGRFSGRQFSNSRSEMNVSTLELGDSALYLCASSLRGQTAYEQYFGPGTRLTVT.

The chain recombines TRBV5-1 with TRBJ2-7, with 8 bases aligning to TRBD2. The CDR3 is made up of 14 amino acids. The V and J ends lost 2 bases and 4 bases, in that order; junction bases with no gene match: 5. CDR1 and CDR2 from the germline V gene are SGHRS and YFSETQ. CDR3 amino acids: CASSFTGLVYEQYF. The CDR3, as DNA: TGCGCCAGCAGCTTCACGGGACTAGTTTACGAGCAGTACTTC.

This clone was detected only a few times. The chain employs TRBV7-8 and TRBJ2-2; 8 bases align to TRBD2. Germline-derived CDR1 and CDR2 are SGHVS and FQNEAQ. There are 16 residues in the CDR3. The J segment lost 6 bases and the V segment lost 2 bases, leaving 8 bases of the junction unmatched. This CDR3 reads CASSLWGLDSAGELFF. The CDR3 region has the DNA TGTGCCAGCAGCTTATGGGGACTAGATTCTGCCGGGGAGCTGTTTTTT.

The chain is built from TRBV5-1 and TRBJ2-5; TRBD2 agrees at 9 bases. The CDR3 has 14 amino acids. CDR1 and CDR2 from the germline V gene are SGHRS and YFSETQ. V dropped 2 bases and J dropped 9; count of bases not matched to a gene: 8. The CDR3 loop reads CASSLRAGGDPQYF. The CDR3 bases are TGCGCCAGCAGCTTACGCGCGGGGGGGGATCCCCAGTACTTC. The full variable domain, with the rest looked up from reference TRBV5-1 and TRBJ2-5, is KAGVTQTPRYLIKTRGQQVTLSCSPISGHRSVSWYQQTPGQGLQFLFEYFSETQRNKGNFPGRFSGRQFSNSRSEMNVSTLELGDSALYLCASSLRAGGDPQYFGPGTRLLVL.

This clone was seen a handful of times. The chain employs TRBV5-1 and TRBJ2-3, with TRBD2 matching 7 bases. CDR3 length equals 15 residues. Germline V gives CDR1 SGHRS, CDR2 YFSETQ. V lost 2 bases to trimming and J lost 6 bases; unmatched junction nucleotides: 9. The CDR3 region has the DNA TGCGCCAGCAGCTTTACGGGAGGCCCAGGTGATACGCAGTATTTT. It yields the protein CASSFTGGPGDTQYF.

The chain is built from TRBV9 and TRBJ2-1; TRBD2 matches 10 bases. CDR3 size: 17 residues. V was pared by 3 bases and J by 9 bases, with 15 bases of the junction left unmatched. Germline loops: CDR1 SGDLS, CDR2 YYNGEE. CDR3 coding DNA: TGTGCCAGCAGCGCCCCCCGGGAGCGGGAGGGCCAAGGTGAGCAGTTCTTC. Encoded protein: CASSAPREREGQGEQFF.